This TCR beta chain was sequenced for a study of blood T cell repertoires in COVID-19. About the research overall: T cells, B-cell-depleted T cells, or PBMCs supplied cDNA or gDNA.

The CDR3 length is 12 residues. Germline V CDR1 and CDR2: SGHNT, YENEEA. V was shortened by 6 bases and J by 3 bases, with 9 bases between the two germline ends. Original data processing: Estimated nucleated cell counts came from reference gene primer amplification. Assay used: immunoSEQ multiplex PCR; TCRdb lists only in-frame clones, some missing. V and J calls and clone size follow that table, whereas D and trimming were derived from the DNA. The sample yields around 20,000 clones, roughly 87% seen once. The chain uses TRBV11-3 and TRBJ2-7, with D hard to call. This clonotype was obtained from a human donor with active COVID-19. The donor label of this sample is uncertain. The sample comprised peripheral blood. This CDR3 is CASSHSHYEQYF. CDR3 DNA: TGTGCCAGCAGTCATTCACACTACGAGCAGTACTTC.